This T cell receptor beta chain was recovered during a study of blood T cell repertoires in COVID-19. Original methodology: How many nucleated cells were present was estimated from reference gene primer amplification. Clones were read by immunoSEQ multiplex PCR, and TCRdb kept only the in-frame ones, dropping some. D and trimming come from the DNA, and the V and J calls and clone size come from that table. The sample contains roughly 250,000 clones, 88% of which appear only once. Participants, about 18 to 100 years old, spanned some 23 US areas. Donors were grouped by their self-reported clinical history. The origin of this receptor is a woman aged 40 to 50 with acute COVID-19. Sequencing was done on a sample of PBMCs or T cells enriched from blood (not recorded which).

CDR3 amino acids: CASSLQLDVGEQFF. In DNA form, the CDR3 reads TGTGCCAGCAGTTTACAACTAGATGTGGGTGAGCAGTTCTTC. This rearrangement joins TRBV27 to TRBJ2-1; D possibly corresponds to TRBD2 (5 bases). Germline CDR1 is MNHEY and CDR2 is SMNVEV (reference sequence). Deletions cut 2 bases from V and 9 bases from J, with 14 bases between. The CDR3 spans 14 residues.